This TCR beta chain appears in the sequencing data of a study of blood T cell repertoires in COVID-19 (dated by TCRdb to 2018 to 2020). As for the study more broadly: Collaborator samples came from the United States, Italy and Spain and covered acute and convalescent phases of COVID-19. The material from the prospective study consisted of cDNA or gDNA derived from T cells, B-cell-depleted T cells, or PBMCs. Subjects who had been exposed to COVID-19, were actively infected with it, or had recovered from it provided the deeply sampled blood TCRbeta repertoires that made up the dataset. The repertoires were made available in a free public database intended to serve as a resource for research on the immune response to SARS-CoV-2. Samples came from the ongoing ImmuneRACE study (first 160 participants) plus 1,254 subjects from 6 global collaborators. A de-identified subject ID, COVID-19 status, age in years and sex were almost always included in the sample metadata. Where available, HLA class I and class II types were taken from metadata supplied by the sample provider and were not determined by assay-based typing.

The study at large found these results: Clinical and demographic metadata were provided uncurated, with the amount varying by source and participant.

At one collaborating source in Seattle, patients were enrolled during active infection and were followed longitudinally through the course of disease. Whole blood was collected in K2EDTA tubes by collaborating institutions according to the institutions' own protocols. For TCRbeta analysis, collaborator samples were shipped as frozen whole blood, as isolated PBMCs, or as DNA extracted from either sample type. Concerning this clone: Its recognized antigen is unknown. No clone much larger than this one lies a single base away; base qualities are absent.

TCRbeta CDR3 regions were amplified from genomic DNA by means of the immunoSEQ Assay, a bias-controlled multiplex PCR. Concerning the study's data processing: The number of nucleated cells in each sample was estimated by amplification of reference gene primers within the assay. To quantify the absolute abundance of each unique TCRbeta CDR3 rearrangement, sequence reads were collapsed and filtered. Productive Simpson clonality was computed per sample as the square root of Simpson's diversity index over productive rearrangements. TCRdb carries this immuneACCESS record with in-frame sequences only. Its versions omit some clonotypes, under half of them owing to an unresolved V gene in the studies checked, with the rest unexplained. V and J calls and clone size are copied from that table; D and trimming were computed from the DNA. The sample table contains some 290,000 clones; only one count was recorded for roughly 86% of them. The top ten hold around 11% of the sample.

Specimen: peripheral blood. The receptor's source is a woman younger than 45 with COVID-19, enrolled during active disease.

The DNA sequence reads TGTGCCACTAAGAGGGGGACCGGGGAGCTGTTTTTT. This translates into CATKRGTGELFF. The chain uses TRBV19 and TRBJ2-2; possibly the D gene is TRBD1, per 6 matching bases. Via the germline V gene (reference sequence), CDR1 is LNHDA and CDR2 SQIVND. The CDR3 numbers 12 residues from cysteine through phenylalanine. The kept DNA is CDR3 alone, 36 bases in frame from the first base. V was cut back by 10 bases and J by 5 bases, leaving a gap of 11 bases between them.